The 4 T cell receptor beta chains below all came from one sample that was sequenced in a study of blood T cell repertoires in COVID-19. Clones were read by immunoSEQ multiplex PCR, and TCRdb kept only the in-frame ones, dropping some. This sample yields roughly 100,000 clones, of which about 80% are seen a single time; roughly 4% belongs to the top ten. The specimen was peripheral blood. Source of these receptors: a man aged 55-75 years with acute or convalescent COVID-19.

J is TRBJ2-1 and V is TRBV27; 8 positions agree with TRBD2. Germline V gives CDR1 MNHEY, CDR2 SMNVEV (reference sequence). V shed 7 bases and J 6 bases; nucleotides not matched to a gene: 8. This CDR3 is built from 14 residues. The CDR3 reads CASTVGGALNEQFF. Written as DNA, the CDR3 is TGTGCCAGCACCGTCGGGGGGGCCCTCAATGAGCAGTTCTTC.

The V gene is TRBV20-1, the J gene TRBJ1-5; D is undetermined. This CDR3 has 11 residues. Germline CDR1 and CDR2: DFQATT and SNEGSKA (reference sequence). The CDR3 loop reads CTPVSNQPQHF. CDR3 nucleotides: TGCACTCCGGTAAGCAATCAGCCCCAGCATTTT.

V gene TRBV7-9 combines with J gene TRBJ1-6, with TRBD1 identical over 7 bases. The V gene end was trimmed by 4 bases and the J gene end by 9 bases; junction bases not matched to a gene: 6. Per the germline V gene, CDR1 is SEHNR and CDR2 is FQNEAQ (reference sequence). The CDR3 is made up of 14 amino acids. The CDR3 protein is CASSSGTESSPLHF. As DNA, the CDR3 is TGTGCCAGCAGCTCCGGGACAGAGAGTTCACCCCTCCACTTT.

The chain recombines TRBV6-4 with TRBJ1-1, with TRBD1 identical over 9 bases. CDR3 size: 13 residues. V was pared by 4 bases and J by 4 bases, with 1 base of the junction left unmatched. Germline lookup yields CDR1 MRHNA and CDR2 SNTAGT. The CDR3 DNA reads TGTGCCAGCAGTGCGGACAGGGGCACTGAAGCTTTCTTT. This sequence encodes CASSADRGTEAFF.